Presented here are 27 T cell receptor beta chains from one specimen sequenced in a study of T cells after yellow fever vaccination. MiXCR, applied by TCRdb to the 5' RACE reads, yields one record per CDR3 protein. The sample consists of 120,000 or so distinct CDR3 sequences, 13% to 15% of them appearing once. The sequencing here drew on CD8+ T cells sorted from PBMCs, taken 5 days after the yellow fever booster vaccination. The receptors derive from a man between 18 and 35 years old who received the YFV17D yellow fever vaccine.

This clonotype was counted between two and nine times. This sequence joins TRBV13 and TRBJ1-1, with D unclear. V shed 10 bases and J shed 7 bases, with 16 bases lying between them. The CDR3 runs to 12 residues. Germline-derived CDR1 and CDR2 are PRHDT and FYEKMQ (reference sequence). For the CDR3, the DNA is TGTGCCACCACTTGGGGTCTGGGTGAAGCTTTCTTT. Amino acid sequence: CATTWGLGEAFF.

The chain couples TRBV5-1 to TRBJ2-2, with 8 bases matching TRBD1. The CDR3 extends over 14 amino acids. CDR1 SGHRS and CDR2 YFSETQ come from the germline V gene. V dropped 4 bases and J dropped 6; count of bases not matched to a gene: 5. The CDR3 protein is CASSPGQGSGELFF. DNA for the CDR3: TGCGCCAGCAGCCCCGGACAGGGTTCCGGGGAGCTGTTTTTT.

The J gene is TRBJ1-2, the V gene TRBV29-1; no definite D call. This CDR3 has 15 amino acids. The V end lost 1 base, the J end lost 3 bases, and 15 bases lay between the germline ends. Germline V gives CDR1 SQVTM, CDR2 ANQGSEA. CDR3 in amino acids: CSVEGWRQAHYGYTF. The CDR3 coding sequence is TGCAGCGTTGAAGGGTGGAGGCAGGCCCACTATGGCTACACCTTC.

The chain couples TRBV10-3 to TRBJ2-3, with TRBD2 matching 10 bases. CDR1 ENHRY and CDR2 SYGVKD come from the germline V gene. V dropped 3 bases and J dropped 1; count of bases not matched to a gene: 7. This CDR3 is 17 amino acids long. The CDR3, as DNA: TGTGCCATCAGTGACGTTACCGGGACTAGCGGCACAGATACGCAGTATTTT. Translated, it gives CAISDVTGTSGTDTQYF.

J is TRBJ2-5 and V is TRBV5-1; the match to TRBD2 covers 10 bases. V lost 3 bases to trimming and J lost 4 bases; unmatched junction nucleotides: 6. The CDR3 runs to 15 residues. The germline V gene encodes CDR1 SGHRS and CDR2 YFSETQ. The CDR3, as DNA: TGCGCCAGCAGCTGGCTAGCGGGAGAGGGAGAGACCCAGTACTTC. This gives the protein CASSWLAGEGETQYF. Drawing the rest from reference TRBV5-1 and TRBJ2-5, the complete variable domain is KAGVTQTPRYLIKTRGQQVTLSCSPISGHRSVSWYQQTPGQGLQFLFEYFSETQRNKGNFPGRFSGRQFSNSRSEMNVSTLELGDSALYLCASSWLAGEGETQYFGPGTRLLVL.

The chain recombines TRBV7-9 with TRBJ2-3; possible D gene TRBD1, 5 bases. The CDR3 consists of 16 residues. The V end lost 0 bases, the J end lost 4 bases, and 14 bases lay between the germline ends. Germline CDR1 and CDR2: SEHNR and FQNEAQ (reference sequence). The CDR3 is CASSLAQGIYPDTQYF. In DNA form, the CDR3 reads TGTGCCAGCAGCTTAGCGCAGGGCATCTATCCAGATACGCAGTATTTT.

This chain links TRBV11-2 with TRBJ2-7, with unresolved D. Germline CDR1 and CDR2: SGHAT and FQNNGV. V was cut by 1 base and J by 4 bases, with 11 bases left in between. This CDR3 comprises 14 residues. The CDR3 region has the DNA TGTGCCAGCAGCTTAGGAGCTCGCGGTTACGAGCAGTACTTC. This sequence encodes CASSLGARGYEQYF.

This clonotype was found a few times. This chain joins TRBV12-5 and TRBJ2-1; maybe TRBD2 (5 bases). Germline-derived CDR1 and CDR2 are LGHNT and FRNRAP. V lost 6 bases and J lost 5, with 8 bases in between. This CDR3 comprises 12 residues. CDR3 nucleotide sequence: TGTGCTAGTGGGCGGACTCACAATGAGCAGTTCTTC. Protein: CASGRTHNEQFF.

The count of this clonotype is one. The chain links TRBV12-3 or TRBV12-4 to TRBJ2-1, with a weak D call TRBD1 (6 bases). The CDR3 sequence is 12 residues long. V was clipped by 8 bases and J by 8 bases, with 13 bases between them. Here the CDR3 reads CASRLGADEQFF. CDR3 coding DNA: TGTGCCAGCCGGCTGGGGGCGGATGAGCAGTTCTTC.

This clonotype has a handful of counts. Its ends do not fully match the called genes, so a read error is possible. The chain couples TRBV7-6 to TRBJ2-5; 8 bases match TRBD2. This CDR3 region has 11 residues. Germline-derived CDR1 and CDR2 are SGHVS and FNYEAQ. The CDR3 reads CASSLLLAVHF. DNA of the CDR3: TGTGCCAGCAGCCTCCTACTAGCGGTGCACTTC.

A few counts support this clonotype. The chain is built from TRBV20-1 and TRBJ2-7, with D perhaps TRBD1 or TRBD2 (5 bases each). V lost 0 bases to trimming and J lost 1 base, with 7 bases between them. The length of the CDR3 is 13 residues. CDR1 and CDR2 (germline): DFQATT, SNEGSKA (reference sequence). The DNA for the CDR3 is TGCAGTGCTAGAGACAGGGAGTCCTACGAGCAGTACTTC. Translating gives CSARDRESYEQYF.

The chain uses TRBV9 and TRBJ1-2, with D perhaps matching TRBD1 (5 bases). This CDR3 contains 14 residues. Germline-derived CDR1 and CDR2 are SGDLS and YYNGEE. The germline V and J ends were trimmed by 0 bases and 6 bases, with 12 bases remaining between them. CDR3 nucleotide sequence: TGTGCCAGCAGCGTAGCTGGGCCAGGGAATGGCTACACCTTC. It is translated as CASSVAGPGNGYTF.

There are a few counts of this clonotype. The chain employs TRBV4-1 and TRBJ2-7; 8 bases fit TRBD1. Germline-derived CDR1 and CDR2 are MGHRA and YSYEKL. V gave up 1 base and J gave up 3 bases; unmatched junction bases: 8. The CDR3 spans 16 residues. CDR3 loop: CASSQAGTGWIYEQYF. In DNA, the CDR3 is TGCGCCAGCAGCCAAGCAGGGACAGGCTGGATCTACGAGCAGTACTTC.

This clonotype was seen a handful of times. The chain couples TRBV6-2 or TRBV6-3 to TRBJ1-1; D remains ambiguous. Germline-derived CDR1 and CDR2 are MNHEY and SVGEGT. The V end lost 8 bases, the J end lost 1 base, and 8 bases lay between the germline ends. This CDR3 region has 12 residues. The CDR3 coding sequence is TGTGCCAGCTCGACTCAGAACACTGAAGCTTTCTTT. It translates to CASSTQNTEAFF.

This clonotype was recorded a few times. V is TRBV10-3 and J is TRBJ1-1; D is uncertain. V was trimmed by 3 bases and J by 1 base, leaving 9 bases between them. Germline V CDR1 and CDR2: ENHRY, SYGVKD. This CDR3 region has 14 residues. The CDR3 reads CAISEAGSNTEAFF. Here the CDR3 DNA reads TGTGCCATCAGTGAAGCGGGATCGAACACTGAAGCTTTCTTT.

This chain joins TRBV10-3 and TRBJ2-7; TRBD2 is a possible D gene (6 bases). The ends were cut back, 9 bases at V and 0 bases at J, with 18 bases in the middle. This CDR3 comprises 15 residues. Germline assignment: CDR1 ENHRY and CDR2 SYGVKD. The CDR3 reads CAIQEAGLSSYEQYF. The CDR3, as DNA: TGTGCCATTCAAGAGGCAGGACTAAGCTCCTACGAGCAGTACTTC.

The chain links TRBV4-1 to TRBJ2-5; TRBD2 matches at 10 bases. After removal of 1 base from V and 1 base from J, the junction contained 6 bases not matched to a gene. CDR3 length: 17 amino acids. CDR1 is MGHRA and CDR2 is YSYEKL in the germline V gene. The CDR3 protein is CASSQGRGLAIQETQYF. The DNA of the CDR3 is TGCGCCAGCAGCCAAGGGCGGGGACTAGCGATCCAAGAGACCCAGTACTTC.

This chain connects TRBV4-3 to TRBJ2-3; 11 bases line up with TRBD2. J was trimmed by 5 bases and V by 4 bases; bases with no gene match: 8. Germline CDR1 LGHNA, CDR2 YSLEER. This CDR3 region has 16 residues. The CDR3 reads CASSPEIAGGLDTQYF. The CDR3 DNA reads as TGCGCCAGCAGCCCCGAGATAGCGGGGGGGCTAGATACGCAGTATTTT.

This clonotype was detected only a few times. CDR3 sequence: CASSAPGTSYNEQFF. In DNA, the CDR3 is TGTGCCAGCAGTGCCCCGGGGACCTCCTACAATGAGCAGTTCTTC. The J gene is TRBJ2-1, the V gene TRBV9; either TRBD1 or TRBD2 may supply D (5 bases each). The germline V gene encodes CDR1 SGDLS and CDR2 YYNGEE. The length of the CDR3 is 15 residues. V was clipped by 5 bases and J by 0 bases, with 12 bases between them. Supplemented by reference TRBV9 and TRBJ2-1, the full variable domain reads DSGVTQTPKHLITATGQRVTLRCSPRSGDLSVYWYQQSLDQGLQFLIQYYNGEERAKGNILERFSAQQFPDLHSELNLSSLELGDSALYFCASSAPGTSYNEQFFGPGTRLTVL.

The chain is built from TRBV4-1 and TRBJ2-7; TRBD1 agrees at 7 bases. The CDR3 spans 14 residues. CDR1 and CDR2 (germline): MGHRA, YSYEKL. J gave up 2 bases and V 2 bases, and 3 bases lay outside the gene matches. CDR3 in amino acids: CASSQSRGTYEQYF. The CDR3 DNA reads TGCGCCAGCAGCCAATCCAGGGGGACCTACGAGCAGTACTTC.

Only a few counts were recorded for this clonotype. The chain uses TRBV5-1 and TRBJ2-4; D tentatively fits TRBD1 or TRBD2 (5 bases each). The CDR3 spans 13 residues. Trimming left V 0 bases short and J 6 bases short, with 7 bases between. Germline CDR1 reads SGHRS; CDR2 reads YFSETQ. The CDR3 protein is CASSLGGLNIQYF. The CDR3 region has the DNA TGCGCCAGCAGCTTGGGGGGGTTAAACATTCAGTACTTC.

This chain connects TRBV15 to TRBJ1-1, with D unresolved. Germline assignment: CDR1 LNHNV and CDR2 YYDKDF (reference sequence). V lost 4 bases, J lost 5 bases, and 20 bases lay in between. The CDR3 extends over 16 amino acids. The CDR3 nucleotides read TGTGCCACCAGCACTCAAGAATTAGCCTCGGGGACTGAAGCTTTCTTT. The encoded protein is CATSTQELASGTEAFF.

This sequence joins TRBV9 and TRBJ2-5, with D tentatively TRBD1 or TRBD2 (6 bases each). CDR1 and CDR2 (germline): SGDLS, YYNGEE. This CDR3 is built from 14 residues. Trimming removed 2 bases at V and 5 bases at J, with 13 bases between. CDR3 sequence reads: CASSVGGIRETQYF. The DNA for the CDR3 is TGTGCCAGCAGCGTGGGGGGCATCCGGGAGACCCAGTACTTC.

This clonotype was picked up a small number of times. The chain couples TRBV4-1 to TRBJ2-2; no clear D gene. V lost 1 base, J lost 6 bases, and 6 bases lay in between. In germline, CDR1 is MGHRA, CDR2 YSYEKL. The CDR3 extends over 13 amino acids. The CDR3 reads CASSQVGSGELFF. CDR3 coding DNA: TGCGCCAGCAGCCAAGTGGGTTCCGGGGAGCTGTTTTTT.

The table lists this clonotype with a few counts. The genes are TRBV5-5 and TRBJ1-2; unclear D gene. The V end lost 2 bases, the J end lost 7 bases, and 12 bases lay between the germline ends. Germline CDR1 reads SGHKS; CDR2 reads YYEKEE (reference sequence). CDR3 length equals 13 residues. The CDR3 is CASSLHRGFGYTF. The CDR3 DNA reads TGTGCCAGCAGCTTACATCGTGGGTTTGGCTACACCTTC.

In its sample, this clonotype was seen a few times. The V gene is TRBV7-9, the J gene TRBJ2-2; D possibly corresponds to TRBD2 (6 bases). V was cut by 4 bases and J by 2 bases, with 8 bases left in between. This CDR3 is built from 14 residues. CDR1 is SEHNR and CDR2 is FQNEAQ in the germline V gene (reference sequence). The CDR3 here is CASSSGLNTGELFF. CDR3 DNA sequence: TGTGCCAGCAGCTCGGGACTCAACACCGGGGAGCTGTTTTTT.

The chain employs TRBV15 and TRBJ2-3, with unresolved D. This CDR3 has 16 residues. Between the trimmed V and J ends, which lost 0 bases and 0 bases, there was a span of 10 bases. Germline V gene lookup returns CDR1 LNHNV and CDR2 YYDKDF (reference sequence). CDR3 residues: CATSREFTASTDTQYF. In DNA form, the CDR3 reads TGTGCCACCAGCAGAGAATTTACAGCCAGCACAGATACGCAGTATTTT.